The 30 T cell receptor beta chains in this list originate from one sample, sequenced in a study of T cells in Graves' hyperthyroidism and ophthalmopathy. There were TCR beta CDR3 regions amplified from RNA transcripts. The primer set for the first-round RT-PCR of the TCR CDR3 was HTBI. TCRdb called the multiplex PCR reads again in MiXCR, with one record for every CDR3 protein. The sample holds hundreds of thousands of distinct CDR3 sequences, over 15% seen once. The sequenced sample consisted of blood. Receptor source: a woman aged 50 to 60 with Graves' hyperthyroidism that later progressed to Graves' ophthalmopathy.

The chain joins TRBV7-9 to TRBJ1-2; D is ambiguous. V lost 5 bases and J lost 4, with 17 bases in between. The CDR3 contains 15 residues. Looked up from germline, CDR1 is SEHNR and CDR2 is FQNEAQ (reference sequence). CDR3 sequence (DNA): TGTGCCAGCAGCCCGTCGCTAGGCGAAATCTATGGCTACACCTTC. Its protein product is CASSPSLGEIYGYTF.

This clonotype showed up just a few times. The chain recombines TRBV20-1 with TRBJ2-3, with TRBD1 matching 8 bases. V was clipped by 1 base and J by 3 bases; unmatched bases: 3. From germline, CDR1 is DFQATT and CDR2 SNEGSKA (reference sequence). The CDR3 is 14 residues long. CDR3 coding DNA: TGCAGTGCTAGAGCGGGACAGGAAACAGATACGCAGTATTTT. Residues: CSARAGQETDTQYF.

This clonotype showed up just a few times. The chain combines TRBV7-6 with TRBJ2-2; D not resolved. The germline V gene encodes CDR1 SGHVS and CDR2 FNYEAQ. This CDR3 contains 12 residues. Trimming cost V 5 bases and J 8 bases, with 9 bases left between them. The CDR3 sequence: CASSPKPGELFF. CDR3 sequence (DNA): TGTGCCAGCAGCCCCAAGCCGGGGGAGCTGTTTTTT.

V usage is TRBV6-1 and J usage is TRBJ1-4; 9 bases are shared with TRBD1. The germline V gene encodes CDR1 MNHNS and CDR2 SASEGT. This CDR3 spans 15 amino acids. The J segment lost 5 bases and the V segment lost 5 bases, leaving 6 bases of the junction unmatched. In DNA, the CDR3 is TGTGCCAGCAGTCCGGACAGGGGCTGGAATGAAAAACTGTTTTTT. It translates to CASSPDRGWNEKLFF.

The DNA for the CDR3 is TGTGCCAGCAGTTTACAGGGAGGGGTCTACAATGAGCAGTTCTTC. It yields the protein CASSLQGGVYNEQFF. This sequence joins TRBV12-3 or TRBV12-4 and TRBJ2-1, with 7 bases identical to TRBD2. This CDR3 is 15 amino acids long. Trimming took 2 bases from V and 3 from J; bases not matched to a gene: 4.

V and J are TRBV3-1 and TRBJ2-2; D is unclear. V gave up 2 bases and J gave up 4 bases, with 14 bases separating them. The V gene's germline CDR1 is LGHDT and CDR2 YNNKEL (reference sequence). CDR3 size: 16 residues. The CDR3 DNA reads as TGTGCCAGCAGCCAAAAGACGGTGTCGGGCACCGGGGAGCTGTTTTTT. Its translation is CASSQKTVSGTGELFF. Full variable domain (outside the CDR3, taken from reference TRBV3-1 and TRBJ2-2): DTAVSQTPKYLVTQMGNDKSIKCEQNLGHDTMYWYKQDSKKFLKIMFSYNNKELIINETVPNRFSPKSPDKAHLNLHINSLELGDSAVYFCASSQKTVSGTGELFFGEGSRLTVL.

This chain joins TRBV5-1 and TRBJ2-5; D gene ambiguous. This CDR3 spans 14 amino acids. Germline V lookup: CDR1 SGHRS, CDR2 YFSETQ. V gave up 0 bases and J gave up 2 bases, with 8 bases separating them. The CDR3 coding sequence is TGCGCCAGCAGCTTGGGACGTCAACAAGAGACCCAGTACTTC. This codes for CASSLGRQQETQYF.

This rearrangement joins TRBV20-1 to TRBJ1-6; possible D gene TRBD1, 6 bases. With 6 bases removed from V and 8 bases from J, the gap between germline ends came to 29 bases. The CDR3 runs to 18 residues. CDR1 is DFQATT, CDR2 SNEGSKA, per germline (reference sequence). This chain's CDR3 is CSAGGGDRPTFHDSPLHF. CDR3 DNA: TGCAGTGCCGGAGGAGGAGACAGGCCGACGTTTCACGATTCACCCCTCCACTTT.

The V call is TRBV27, the J call TRBJ1-2; 8 positions match TRBD1. CDR1 and CDR2 from the germline V gene are MNHEY and SMNVEV (reference sequence). The CDR3 is 16 amino acids. Trimming cost V 0 bases and J 1 base; bases outside gene matches: 4. The CDR3: CASSLSRTGLNYGYTF. CDR3 nucleotides: TGTGCCAGCAGTTTATCCCGGACAGGGCTTAACTATGGCTACACCTTC.

This clonotype was counted between two and nine times. V is TRBV5-8 and J is TRBJ1-5; D remains ambiguous. This CDR3 has 14 amino acids. The germline V gene has CDR1 SGHTS and CDR2 YDEGEE. The V end lost 3 bases, the J end lost 1 base, and 8 bases lay between the germline ends. CDR3 DNA: TGTGCCAGCAGCTGGATCCCCAGCAATCAGCCCCAGCATTTT. Translation gives CASSWIPSNQPQHF.

Note on this clonotype: A single base separates this from a much larger clone, so it may be a read error. V gene TRBV15 combines with J gene TRBJ1-1; tentative D call: TRBD1 (5 bases). Germline V lookup: CDR1 LNHNV, CDR2 YYDKDF (reference sequence). This CDR3 has 15 amino acids. The CDR3 DNA reads TGTGCCACCATCAGAGCCAGCAGGGCTCTCACTGAAGCTTTCTTT. This translates into CATIRASRALTEAFF.

This clonotype has a count of ten or more. The rearrangement links TRBV5-1 to TRBJ2-3, with 10 bases that match TRBD2. This CDR3 comprises 16 residues. In germline, CDR1 is SGHRS, CDR2 YFSETQ. The junction had 5 bases not matched to a gene; V was cut back by 0 bases and J by 4 bases. This CDR3 is CASSLVALAGADTQYF. CDR3 DNA sequence: TGCGCCAGCAGCTTGGTCGCTCTAGCGGGGGCAGATACGCAGTATTTT. Full variable domain (remainder filled in from reference TRBV5-1 and TRBJ2-3): KAGVTQTPRYLIKTRGQQVTLSCSPISGHRSVSWYQQTPGQGLQFLFEYFSETQRNKGNFPGRFSGRQFSNSRSEMNVSTLELGDSALYLCASSLVALAGADTQYFGPGTRLTVL.

As for this clonotype: One junction end does not reproduce the germline sequence, and a read error may be involved. This chain connects TRBV30 to TRBJ2-7; D uncertain. This CDR3 spans 12 amino acids. The germline gives CDR1 GTSNPN, CDR2 SVGIG (reference sequence). CDR3: CAWSGATYEQCF. For the CDR3, the DNA is TGTGCCTGGAGTGGAGCTACCTACGAGCAGTGCTTC.

This clonotype was observed at least ten times. The rearrangement joins TRBV6-1 to TRBJ1-2; no clear D. CDR3 length: 13 residues. The V end lost 2 bases, the J end lost 3 bases, and 7 bases lay between the germline ends. The germline gives CDR1 MNHNS, CDR2 SASEGT. In DNA form, the CDR3 reads TGTGCCAGCAGTGAAACTGGGGACTATGGCTACACCTTC. Residues: CASSETGDYGYTF.

The chain carries TRBV19 and TRBJ2-1, with D hard to call. Germline values: CDR1 LNHDA, CDR2 SQIVND (reference sequence). The CDR3 spans 14 residues. V gave up 1 base and J gave up 4 bases, with 8 bases separating them. The CDR3 DNA reads as TGTGCCAGTAGTATAGCGGGTGAATACAATGAGCAGTTCTTC. Amino acid sequence: CASSIAGEYNEQFF. Variable domain in full (rest from reference TRBV19 and TRBJ2-1): DGGITQSPKYLFRKEGQNVTLSCEQNLNHDAMYWYRQDPGQGLRLIYYSQIVNDFQKGDIAEGYSVSREKKESFPLTVTSAQKNPTAFYLCASSIAGEYNEQFFGPGTRLTVL.

This chain joins TRBV9 and TRBJ2-5; TRBD2 agrees at 9 bases. This CDR3 has 15 amino acids. CDR1 is SGDLS, CDR2 YYNGEE, per germline. Germline trimming cut 4 bases from V and 3 bases from J; bases unmatched to any gene: 7. This CDR3 is CASSTAGGPEETQYF. CDR3 in DNA: TGTGCCAGCAGCACCGCGGGGGGGCCTGAAGAGACCCAGTACTTC.

The chain uses TRBV6-1 and TRBJ2-5, with D possibly being TRBD2 (5 bases). There are 12 residues in the CDR3. Looked up from germline, CDR1 is MNHNS and CDR2 is SASEGT. Trimming took off 8 bases at V and 4 bases at J, with 11 bases between the two ends. The CDR3 sequence: CASLSRGETQYF. The CDR3 DNA reads as TGTGCCAGCCTTTCCCGGGGAGAGACCCAGTACTTC.

A few counts support this clonotype. The chain uses TRBV20-1 and TRBJ1-6, with D tentatively TRBD1 (5 bases). Germline-derived CDR1 and CDR2 are DFQATT and SNEGSKA (reference sequence). This CDR3 is built from 14 residues. The ends were cut back, 6 bases at V and 2 bases at J, with 11 bases in the middle. In DNA form, the CDR3 reads TGCAGTGCCACACAGGAACCCTATAATTCACCCCTCCACTTT. Amino acid sequence: CSATQEPYNSPLHF.

The table lists this clonotype with a few counts. The genes are TRBV9 and TRBJ1-5; D is perhaps TRBD1 (6 bases). Germline-derived CDR1 and CDR2 are SGDLS and YYNGEE. The ends were cut back, 4 bases at V and 6 bases at J, with 17 bases in the middle. CDR3 length equals 15 residues. The CDR3 protein is CASSSGGGAGQPQHF. CDR3 nucleotide sequence: TGTGCCAGCAGCTCCGGTGGGGGGGCGGGTCAGCCCCAGCATTTT.

This clonotype was detected ten times or more. The chain carries TRBV6-1 and TRBJ1-5, with a weak D call TRBD1 (6 bases). This CDR3 is built from 15 residues. Germline assignment: CDR1 MNHNS and CDR2 SASEGT. Trimming took off 5 bases at V and 2 bases at J, with 13 bases between the two ends. CDR3 residues: CASSYLGGGNQPQHF. For the CDR3, the DNA is TGTGCCAGCAGTTACCTGGGGGGCGGCAATCAGCCCCAGCATTTT.

The CDR3 coding sequence is TGCGCCAGCAGCCAAGATCCGGGACTAGCGGGGCAAGAGACCCAGTACTTC. It specifies CASSQDPGLAGQETQYF. The rearrangement links TRBV4-1 to TRBJ2-5; TRBD2 agrees at 13 bases. Unmatched junction bases numbered 3, after V lost 0 bases and J lost 2 bases. In germline, CDR1 is MGHRA, CDR2 YSYEKL. CDR3 size: 17 residues.

At least ten counts were recorded for this clonotype. The chain uses TRBV12-3 or TRBV12-4 and TRBJ1-1, with unresolved D. The CDR3 extends over 12 amino acids. Trimming took 1 base from V and 10 from J, leaving 10 bases between them. The CDR3 reads CASSLGGSGAFF. The CDR3 DNA reads TGTGCCAGCAGTTTAGGAGGGAGCGGAGCTTTCTTT.

V usage is TRBV12-3 or TRBV12-4 and J usage is TRBJ1-5; perhaps TRBD1 as D (5 bases). The CDR3 extends over 15 amino acids. Trimming took off 6 bases at V and 4 bases at J, with 16 bases between the two ends. Here the CDR3 reads CASSTTGLPNQPQHF. CDR3 nucleotides: TGTGCCAGCAGCACGACGGGACTCCCAAATCAGCCCCAGCATTTT.

This clonotype was observed a few times. V usage is TRBV6-1 and J usage is TRBJ2-5; the D gene is possibly TRBD2 (5 bases). The V gene lost 2 bases and the J gene lost 9 bases, with 13 bases spanning the gap. Germline V gives CDR1 MNHNS, CDR2 SASEGT. The CDR3 contains 13 residues. The CDR3 DNA reads as TGTGCCAGCAGTGAACGTAGTCAAGCGGCCCAGTACTTC. Protein sequence: CASSERSQAAQYF.

This clonotype was picked up a small number of times. The V gene is TRBV5-1, the J gene TRBJ2-7; 7 bases align to TRBD1. Per germline, CDR1 SGHRS and CDR2 YFSETQ. CDR3 size: 15 residues. V was clipped by 0 bases and J by 3 bases; unmatched bases: 6. The DNA of the CDR3 is TGCGCCAGCAGCTTGGCCGGCCCAGGGGGCTACGAGCAGTACTTC. This encodes CASSLAGPGGYEQYF.

The chain links TRBV4-1 to TRBJ1-6; D unclear. Germline CDR1 and CDR2: MGHRA and YSYEKL. The CDR3 runs 14 residues. The V end lost 7 bases, the J end lost 3 bases, and 10 bases lay between the germline ends. The DNA of the CDR3 is TGCGCCAGCAACTGGGGAGACTATAATTCACCCCTCCACTTT. Residues: CASNWGDYNSPLHF.

This clonotype was seen many times. CDR3 sequence: CASSEFDSGYGYTF. CDR3 sequence (DNA): TGTGCCAGCAGTGAATTCGATTCCGGGTATGGCTACACCTTC. V is TRBV2 and J is TRBJ1-2, with D hard to call. V shed 2 bases and J shed 5 bases, with 12 bases lying between them. Looked up from germline, CDR1 is SNHLY and CDR2 is FYNNEI. The CDR3 length is 14 residues.

This clonotype was found many times. The chain has TRBV6-1 and TRBJ1-1, with 9 bases identical to TRBD1. This CDR3 is built from 14 residues. Germline CDR1 and CDR2: MNHNS and SASEGT. V dropped 4 bases and J dropped 5; count of bases not matched to a gene: 5. The chain's CDR3 is CASSARTGVTEAFF. The CDR3 DNA follows: TGTGCCAGCAGTGCCCGGACAGGGGTTACTGAAGCTTTCTTT.

As DNA, the CDR3 is TGTGCCAGCAGTGAATCGAGCAGCAAATCGAACACCGGGGAGCTGTTTTTT. It translates to CASSESSSKSNTGELFF. The chain joins TRBV25-1 to TRBJ2-2; no firm D call. This CDR3 region has 17 residues. V shed 1 base and J shed 0 bases, with 12 bases lying between them. Germline loops: CDR1 MGHDK, CDR2 SYGVNS.

This clonotype came up many times. Written as DNA, the CDR3 is TGTGCCAGCAGTGAAAAGCGGGGGAGCTTCCAAGAGACCCAGTACTTC. Protein product: CASSEKRGSFQETQYF. The chain joins TRBV2 to TRBJ2-5; 8 bases line up with TRBD2. Germline trimming cut 2 bases from V and 1 base from J; bases unmatched to any gene: 6. Germline CDR1 and CDR2: SNHLY and FYNNEI. The CDR3 has 16 amino acids.